This T cell receptor (beta chain) was documented in a study of cytomegalovirus exposure and HLA in healthy donors. Study summary: A subsequent analysis reported that the 95 to 150 validation repertoires were produced on the same platform that had also been used for the roughly 670 first-cohort repertoires. Study conclusions and caveats: Cytomegalovirus-associated status was assigned to about 170 TCR beta chains. Most sequenced TCRs were rare (though some public TCRs occurred in many donors).

CDR3 length equals 14 residues. The assay was immunoSEQ multiplex PCR, and TCRdb's table has in-frame clones only and misses some. The data hold about 74,000 clones, with roughly 94% observed a single time. With regard to this clone: The antigen remains unidentified.

This sequence was found in a woman under 30 in good health and CMV-seropositive. The sequenced sample was PBMCs. This chain links TRBV12-2 with TRBJ2-7; the table's D call TRBD1 went unverified against the DNA. TRBV12-2 is annotated as a pseudogene. As DNA, the CDR3 is TGTGCAAGTCGCTCGGGACAGGGGAAGGATGAGCAGTACTTC. Its protein is CASRSGQGKDEQYF.